Shown below are 8 T cell receptor beta chains from a single sample sequenced in a study of T cell clonality in common variable immunodeficiency (dated by TCRdb to between 2014 and 2017). To prepare the library, the immunoSEQ multiplex PCR assay was applied. TCRdb provides this immuneACCESS table in a form limited to in-frame rearrangements. Some clones are lacking; in checked studies, under half of them reflect an unresolved V gene, and why the rest are absent is not known. The sample has approximately 81,000 clones on record, with no singletons. Around 0.82% of the sample is taken by the ten largest. Sequenced input: peripheral blood mononuclear cells. Receptors were obtained from a person aged 18 to 75 in good health.

This clone was counted many times. The CDR3 bases that were read are TGTGCCAGTAGCCCGGGACTAACCCCCTACAATGAG. Protein sequence: CASSPGLTPYNE. The full CDR3 reads CASSPGLTPYNEQFF. The gene calls are TRBV19 and TRBJ2-1; 7 bases line up with TRBD2. The missing CDR3 end, 3 residues past where the read stops, is filled in from the germline J gene. CDR1 and CDR2 from the germline V gene are LNHDA and SQIVND (reference sequence). Trimming cost V 6 bases and J 2 bases; bases outside gene matches: 7. The CDR3 loop spans 15 amino acids.

This clone has at least ten counts. From the germline J gene comes the end of the CDR3, since the read stops 3 residues before it. The chain uses TRBV18 and TRBJ2-5; TRBD1 agrees at 10 bases. The CDR3 runs to 19 residues. The germline CDR1 and CDR2 sequences are KGHSH and LQKENI. Trimming took 3 bases from V and 5 from J; bases not matched to a gene: 18. CDR3 protein: CASSPLGAPGTGAKETQYF. The CDR3 bases that were read are TGTGCCAGCTCACCTTTAGGAGCGCCGGGGACAGGGGCTAAGGAGACC.

This clone was counted ten times or more. The read is 3 residues too short to cover the CDR3 end, so that end is filled in from the germline J gene. The chain is built from TRBV6-2 or TRBV6-3 and TRBJ2-6; weak D call: TRBD1 (5 bases). This CDR3 has 15 amino acids. From germline, CDR1 is MNHEY and CDR2 SVGEGT. Trimming stripped 6 bases from V and 4 bases from J, with 13 bases between. The DNA read from the CDR3 is TGTGCCAGCAGCCCGACAGTCGCAGGGGCCAACGTC. It yields the protein CASSPTVAGANV. The full CDR3 reads CASSPTVAGANVLTF.

This clone was seen repeatedly, ten times or more. Read coverage stops 3 residues before the CDR3 terminus; the germline J gene supplies the remainder. The chain uses TRBV5-1 and TRBJ2-5, with D possibly being TRBD2 (6 bases). V dropped 4 bases and J dropped 4 bases, with 14 bases sitting between them. The germline V gene encodes CDR1 SGHRS and CDR2 YFSETQ. The CDR3 loop spans 14 amino acids. The CDR3 here is CASSPRGGGETQYF. CDR3 DNA (partial): TGCGCCAGCAGCCCCCGGGGAGGAGGAGAGACC.

In this sample, this clone turned up many times. CDR3 bases read: TGCAGTGCCGTCGTCTTTGGGCCAGCGGGAGGGCCGCGGGAGACC. Its translation is CSAVVFGPAGGPRET. The full CDR3 is CSAVVFGPAGGPRETQYF. This rearrangement joins TRBV20-1 to TRBJ2-5, with 10 bases aligning to TRBD2. The CDR3 end is not reached by the read, which stops 3 residues before it; the germline J gene fills it in. The CDR3 sequence is 18 residues long. Trimming took 6 bases from V and 5 from J; bases not matched to a gene: 21. Germline V lookup: CDR1 DFQATT, CDR2 SNEGSKA (reference sequence).

This clone was observed a few times. The CDR3 extends 3 residues past the end of the read, so its final part is completed from the germline J gene. The chain couples TRBV19 to TRBJ1-5; D is undetermined. The CDR3 has 13 amino acids. The germline gives CDR1 LNHDA, CDR2 SQIVND (reference sequence). Trimming removed 6 bases at V and 3 bases at J, with 9 bases between. The covered CDR3 bases are TGTGCCAGTAGCGGCGGCCCCAATCAGCCC. This sequence encodes CASSGGPNQP. In full, the CDR3 reads CASSGGPNQPQHF.

This clone was counted at least ten times. The sequenced fragment ends 3 residues before the CDR3 boundary, so the rest is inferred from the germline J gene. The chain joins TRBV5-4 to TRBJ2-3; TRBD2 is a possible D gene (6 bases). Trimming cost V 0 bases and J 6 bases, with 14 bases left between them. The CDR3 is made up of 15 amino acids. Germline lookup yields CDR1 SGHNT and CDR2 YYREEE (reference sequence). The part of the CDR3 DNA that was read is TGTGCCAGCAGCTTGGCCCTAGCGCCCACGGATACG. It specifies CASSLALAPTDT. In full, the CDR3 is CASSLALAPTDTQYF. The entire variable domain, with the rest obtained from reference TRBV5-4 and TRBJ2-3, is as follows: ETGVTQSPTHLIKTRGQQVTLRCSSQSGHNTVSWYQQALGQGPQFIFQYYREEENGRGNFPPRFSGLQFPNYSSELNVNALELDDSALYLCASSLALAPTDTQYFGPGTRLTVL.

This clone was found many times. The read falls 3 residues short of the CDR3 end, and the missing part is taken from the germline J gene. The chain is built from TRBV7-9 and TRBJ2-7; a possible D gene is TRBD2 (5 bases). V was pared by 5 bases and J by 4 bases, with 6 bases between. The CDR3 sequence is 11 residues long. Germline V CDR1 and CDR2: SEHNR, FQNEAQ (reference sequence). CDR3 loop: CASSRTYEQYF. The DNA read from the CDR3 is TGTGCCAGCAGCCGGACTTACGAG.